The next 23 T cell receptor beta chains were all read from a single sample in a study of response to subunit inactivated influenza vaccine. TCRdb redid the calling of the RT-PCR reads with MiXCR, one entry per CDR3 protein. The top ten clones hold around 12% of a sample with some 480,000 distinct CDR3 sequences, about a tenth of them seen once. The input for sequencing was PBMCs from blood, taken around seven weeks after vaccination. These TCRs come from a middle-aged man who received an inactivated influenza vaccine.

As concerns this clonotype: A much larger clone sits a single nucleotide away, making a read error possible. This chain uses TRBV12-3 or TRBV12-4 with TRBJ2-2, with 9 bases fitting TRBD2. The length of the CDR3 is 16 residues. CDR3: CANSLVAGDHTGELFF. Written as DNA, the CDR3 is TGTGCCAACAGTTTAGTAGCGGGAGACCACACCGGGGAGCTGTTTTTT.

This rearrangement joins TRBV30 to TRBJ1-1, with D hard to call. In germline, CDR1 is GTSNPN, CDR2 SVGIG (reference sequence). Between the trimmed V and J ends, which lost 2 bases and 1 base, there was a span of 5 bases. The CDR3 has 12 residues. The CDR3 region is CAWSRPNTEAFF. In DNA, the CDR3 is TGTGCCTGGAGTAGGCCGAACACTGAAGCTTTCTTT.

This clonotype came up many times. The chain uses TRBV10-2 and TRBJ2-7; the D gene is possibly TRBD1 (5 bases). V was pared by 3 bases and J by 7 bases, with 10 bases between. CDR3 size: 12 residues. The germline V gene has CDR1 WSHSY and CDR2 SAAADI. In DNA form, the CDR3 reads TGCGCCAGCAGTGACTGGGGCAGTGAGCAGTACTTC. It translates to CASSDWGSEQYF.

This chain links TRBV6-1 with TRBJ2-1, with D unclear. Between the trimmed V and J ends, which lost 2 bases and 6 bases, there was a span of 8 bases. The length of the CDR3 is 13 residues. The germline V gene encodes CDR1 MNHNS and CDR2 SASEGT. The CDR3, as DNA: TGTGCCAGCAGTGAATCTTGGGGCAATGAGCAGTTCTTC. Residues: CASSESWGNEQFF.

A few counts support this clonotype. The rearrangement uses TRBV7-6 and TRBJ2-1, with 13 nucleotides matching TRBD2. V gave up 4 bases and J gave up 8 bases; unmatched junction bases: 5. This CDR3 is built from 15 residues. CDR1 SGHVS and CDR2 FNYEAQ come from the germline V gene. The CDR3 reads CASSSGLAGVHEQFF. CDR3 nucleotide sequence: TGTGCCAGCAGCTCCGGACTAGCGGGGGTTCATGAGCAGTTCTTC.

The V gene is TRBV27, the J gene TRBJ2-1; D unresolved. Between the trimmed V and J ends, which lost 3 bases and 6 bases, there was a span of 9 bases. The CDR3 has 13 residues. Germline assignment: CDR1 MNHEY and CDR2 SMNVEV (reference sequence). CDR3 bases: TGTGCCAGCAGTTTTGGGTCCCCCAATGAGCAGTTCTTC. It yields the protein CASSFGSPNEQFF.

This clonotype was seen at least ten times. Here the CDR3 DNA reads TGTGCCAGCAGTCTCCCGGGACAGGGGGCGAACACTGAAGCTTTCTTT. Amino acid sequence: CASSLPGQGANTEAFF. The V and J genes are TRBV6-2 or TRBV6-3 and TRBJ1-1; TRBD1 agrees at 12 bases. The CDR3 is 16 residues long. Germline trimming cut 5 bases from V and 1 base from J; bases unmatched to any gene: 5. Looked up from germline, CDR1 is MNHEY and CDR2 is SVGEGT.

This clonotype was detected only a few times. The J gene is TRBJ2-5, the V gene TRBV4-1, with D perhaps TRBD2 (6 bases). Trimming left V 4 bases short and J 5 bases short, with 17 bases between. Germline-derived CDR1 and CDR2 are MGHRA and YSYEKL. The length of the CDR3 is 15 residues. The CDR3 reads CASSRLTSETETQYF. CDR3 sequence (DNA): TGCGCCAGCAGCCGCCTGACTAGTGAAACTGAGACCCAGTACTTC.

This clonotype was observed at least ten times. J is TRBJ2-5 and V is TRBV11-2; 9 nucleotides match TRBD2. Trimming removed 4 bases from V and 5 bases from J; junction bases left unmatched: 8. This CDR3 is built from 15 residues. The germline gives CDR1 SGHAT, CDR2 FQNNGV. CDR3 residues: CASSSIAGAYETQYF. The CDR3, as DNA: TGTGCCAGCAGCTCTATAGCGGGAGCCTACGAGACCCAGTACTTC. Drawing the rest from reference TRBV11-2 and TRBJ2-5, the complete variable domain is EAGVAQSPRYKIIEKRQSVAFWCNPISGHATLYWYQQILGQGPKLLIQFQNNGVVDDSQLPKDRFSAERLKGVDSTLKIQPAKLEDSAVYLCASSSIAGAYETQYFGPGTRLLVL.

The rearrangement links TRBV11-1 to TRBJ1-2, with D maybe TRBD1 (6 bases). This CDR3 has 18 amino acids. V was pared by 5 bases and J by 4 bases, with 26 bases between. CDR1 is SGHAT, CDR2 FQDESV, per germline (reference sequence). The CDR3 DNA reads as TGTGCCAGCAGCCCCCTCGCGGGGGGGGGCCCGCCCTCCTATGGCTACACCTTC. Its protein is CASSPLAGGGPPSYGYTF.

In its sample, this clonotype was seen once. V gene TRBV12-3 or TRBV12-4 combines with J gene TRBJ2-1; D perhaps matches TRBD2 (6 bases). The CDR3 is made up of 15 amino acids. Trimming stripped 7 bases from V and 1 base from J, with 14 bases between. CDR3 coding DNA: TGTGCCAGCAAGCCGGGACTTGGATCCTACAATGAGCAGTTCTTC. Translation: CASKPGLGSYNEQFF.

Many counts were recorded for this clonotype. CDR3 sequence (DNA): TGTGCCTGGAGAGGCTTTGTTAATGAGCAGTTCTTC. Protein: CAWRGFVNEQFF. J is TRBJ2-1 and V is TRBV30; no reliable D call. Trimming cost V 3 bases and J 7 bases, with 10 bases left between them. The CDR3 runs 12 residues. Looked up from germline, CDR1 is GTSNPN and CDR2 is SVGIG (reference sequence).

The sample holds many counts of this clonotype. The chain recombines TRBV7-2 with TRBJ2-7; the D gene is possibly TRBD1 (6 bases). This CDR3 is 12 amino acids long. Germline CDR1 and CDR2: SGHTA and FQGNSA. V lost 6 bases and J 9 bases, leaving 15 bases between the germline ends. DNA for the CDR3: TGTGCCAGCAGTTTTCTACAGGGATGGCAGTACTTC. Residues: CASSFLQGWQYF.

This clonotype occurred a few times. The gene calls are TRBV28 and TRBJ1-2; weak D call: TRBD1 (5 bases). Germline lookup yields CDR1 MDHEN and CDR2 SYDVKM. This CDR3 contains 13 residues. V lost 6 bases and J lost 4, with 12 bases in between. CDR3: CASSPRQLYGYTF. CDR3 nucleotide sequence: TGTGCCAGCAGCCCTCGACAGCTCTATGGCTACACCTTC.

Turning to this clonotype: A read error is possible here, since a much larger clone lies one base away. The J gene is TRBJ1-2, the V gene TRBV12-3 or TRBV12-4; no reliable D call. V was clipped by 2 bases and J by 4 bases, with 14 bases between them. The CDR3 totals 15 residues. The CDR3 nucleotides read TGTGCCAGCAGTTTAAGCCCTTGGACGGTCTATGGCTACACCTTC. Its translation is CASSLSPWTVYGYTF.

The chain carries TRBV19 and TRBJ2-3; the D gene is possibly TRBD2 (5 bases). The CDR3 covers 14 residues. Between the trimmed V and J ends, which lost 4 bases and 7 bases, there was a span of 15 bases. Per germline, CDR1 LNHDA and CDR2 SQIVND (reference sequence). As DNA, the CDR3 is TGTGCCAGTAGTAGACCTGGACTCTCTAATACGCAGTATTTT. Its protein product is CASSRPGLSNTQYF.

The V and J genes are TRBV12-3 or TRBV12-4 and TRBJ2-7; D not certain. Trimming left V 4 bases short and J 2 bases short, with 18 bases between. The CDR3 loop spans 16 amino acids. DNA of the CDR3: TGTGCCAGCAGTTCCCGGGCGTCACATCCAACCTACGAGCAGTACTTC. This gives the protein CASSSRASHPTYEQYF.

Concerning this clonotype itself: A much larger clone lies one base from this, so it may be a read error. The V call is TRBV6-5, the J call TRBJ1-2; tentatively, D is TRBD1 (5 bases). V was pared by 2 bases and J by 2 bases, with 9 bases between. Germline lookup yields CDR1 MNHEY and CDR2 SVGAGI. This CDR3 comprises 14 residues. CDR3 region: CASSYRGGNYGYTF. CDR3 sequence (DNA): TGTGCCAGCAGTTACAGGGGCGGAAACTATGGCTACACCTTC.

The table lists this clonotype with many counts. The chain employs TRBV5-1 and TRBJ2-3; 10 bases line up with TRBD2. Germline V gene lookup returns CDR1 SGHRS and CDR2 YFSETQ. V dropped 4 bases and J dropped 10; count of bases not matched to a gene: 12. This CDR3 is 15 amino acids long. DNA of the CDR3: TGCGCCAGCAGCCCCCTCGCTAGCGGGAGACAGGCGCAGTATTTT. Translating it yields CASSPLASGRQAQYF. The entire variable domain, with the rest obtained from reference TRBV5-1 and TRBJ2-3, is as follows: KAGVTQTPRYLIKTRGQQVTLSCSPISGHRSVSWYQQTPGQGLQFLFEYFSETQRNKGNFPGRFSGRQFSNSRSEMNVSTLELGDSALYLCASSPLASGRQAQYFGPGTRLTVL.

This clonotype was counted at least ten times. The chain uses TRBV29-1 and TRBJ2-5; D not resolved. This CDR3 region has 11 residues. V lost 4 bases and J 4 bases, leaving 7 bases between the germline ends. Germline V gene sequence: CDR1 SQVTM, CDR2 ANQGSEA. The CDR3: CSVGLGETQYF. The CDR3 bases are TGCAGCGTTGGCTTGGGAGAGACCCAGTACTTC.

The gene calls are TRBV20-1 and TRBJ2-4; D not resolved. V shed 0 bases and J shed 0 bases, with 12 bases lying between them. Germline V gene sequence: CDR1 DFQATT, CDR2 SNEGSKA (reference sequence). The CDR3 is 16 amino acids. The CDR3 DNA sequence: TGCAGTGCTAGAGAAGGCGGAAACCTAGCCAAAAACATTCAGTACTTC. Its protein is CSAREGGNLAKNIQYF.

This clonotype occurred a few times. The CDR3 DNA reads TGCAGTGCTAGCGGGGTATCCTACAATGAGCAGTTCTTC. Translating it yields CSASGVSYNEQFF. The V call is TRBV20-1, the J call TRBJ2-1, with D possibly TRBD2 on 5 matching bases. This CDR3 is 13 amino acids long. The germline V gene encodes CDR1 DFQATT and CDR2 SNEGSKA (reference sequence). V lost 3 bases to trimming and J lost 1 base, with 7 bases between them.

This chain connects TRBV4-1 to TRBJ2-7, with 10 positions matching TRBD1. CDR3 size: 19 residues. V was clipped by 0 bases and J by 3 bases; unmatched bases: 14. The germline CDR1 and CDR2 sequences are MGHRA and YSYEKL. The CDR3 nucleotides are TGCGCCAGCAGCCAAGATCTCGGGGACAGGGGCCCCACGAGCTACGAGCAGTACTTC. Amino acids: CASSQDLGDRGPTSYEQYF.